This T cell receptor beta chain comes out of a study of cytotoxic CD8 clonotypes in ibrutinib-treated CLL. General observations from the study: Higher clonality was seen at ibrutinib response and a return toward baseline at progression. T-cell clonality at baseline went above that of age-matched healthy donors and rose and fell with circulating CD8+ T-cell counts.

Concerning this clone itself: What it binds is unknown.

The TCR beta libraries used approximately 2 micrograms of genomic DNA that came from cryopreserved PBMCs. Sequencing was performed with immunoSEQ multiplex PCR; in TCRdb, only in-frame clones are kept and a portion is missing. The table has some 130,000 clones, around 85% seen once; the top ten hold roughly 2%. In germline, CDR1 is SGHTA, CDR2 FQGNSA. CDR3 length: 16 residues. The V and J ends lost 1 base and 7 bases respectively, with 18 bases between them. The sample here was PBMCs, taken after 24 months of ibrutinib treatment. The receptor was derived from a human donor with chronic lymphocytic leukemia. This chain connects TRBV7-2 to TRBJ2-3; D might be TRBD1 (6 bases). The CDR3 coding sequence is TGTGCCAGCAGCTTAGGATCGACAGGTAGCTTGAATACGCAGTATTTT. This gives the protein CASSLGSTGSLNTQYF.